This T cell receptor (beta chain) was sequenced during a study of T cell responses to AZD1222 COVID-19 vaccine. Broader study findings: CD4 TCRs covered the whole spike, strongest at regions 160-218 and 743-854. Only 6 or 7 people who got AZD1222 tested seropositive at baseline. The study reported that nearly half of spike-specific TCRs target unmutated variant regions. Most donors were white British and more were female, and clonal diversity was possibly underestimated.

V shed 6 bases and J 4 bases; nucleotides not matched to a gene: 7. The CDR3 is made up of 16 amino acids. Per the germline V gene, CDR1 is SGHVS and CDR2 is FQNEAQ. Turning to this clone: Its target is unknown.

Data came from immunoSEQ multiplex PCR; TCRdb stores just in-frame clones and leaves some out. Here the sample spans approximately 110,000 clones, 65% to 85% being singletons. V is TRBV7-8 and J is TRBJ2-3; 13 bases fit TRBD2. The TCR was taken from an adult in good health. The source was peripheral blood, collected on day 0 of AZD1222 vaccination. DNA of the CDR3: TGTGCCAGCAGTAAAACTAGCGGGAGGGTTGCAGATACGCAGTATTTT. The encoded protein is CASSKTSGRVADTQYF.